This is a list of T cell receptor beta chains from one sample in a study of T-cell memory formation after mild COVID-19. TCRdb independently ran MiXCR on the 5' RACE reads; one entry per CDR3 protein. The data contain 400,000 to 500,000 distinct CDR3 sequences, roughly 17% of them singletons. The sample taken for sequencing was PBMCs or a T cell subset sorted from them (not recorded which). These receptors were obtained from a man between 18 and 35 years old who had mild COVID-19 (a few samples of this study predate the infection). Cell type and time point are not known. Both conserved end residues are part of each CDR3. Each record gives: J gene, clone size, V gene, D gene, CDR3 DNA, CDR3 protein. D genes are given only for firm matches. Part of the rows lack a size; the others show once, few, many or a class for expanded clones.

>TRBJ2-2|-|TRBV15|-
TGTGCCACCAGCAGAGATCGGGTAGCCGGGGAGCTGTTTTTT
CATSRDRVAGELFF
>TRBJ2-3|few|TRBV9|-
TGTGCCAGCAGCGTAAACGGCATAAGCACAGATACGCAGTATTTT
CASSVNGISTDTQYF
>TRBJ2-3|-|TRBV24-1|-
TGTGCCACCAGTGATCCCCGACTCGGATCCACAGATACGCAGTATTTT
CATSDPRLGSTDTQYF
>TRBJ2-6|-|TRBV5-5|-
TGTGCCAGCAGCTTGGGGAGGTTAAGGTCTGGGGCCAACGTCCTGACTTTC
CASSLGRLRSGANVLTF
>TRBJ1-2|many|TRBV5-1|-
TGCGCCAGCAGCCTACCCACCCTTGGCAGGGACCATGGCTACACCTTC
CASSLPTLGRDHGYTF
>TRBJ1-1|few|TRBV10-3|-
TGTGCCATCAAAAGCGGTGATGGCACTGAAGCTTTCTTT
CAIKSGDGTEAFF
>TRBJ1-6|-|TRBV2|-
TGTGCCAGCCTAGGACAGATAGATAATTCACCCCTCCACTTT
CASLGQIDNSPLHF
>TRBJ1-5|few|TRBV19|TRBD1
TGTGCCAGTATGGGGACAGGTTATCAGCCCCAGCATTTT
CASMGTGYQPQHF
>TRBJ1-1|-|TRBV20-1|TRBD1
TGCAGTGCCATCGAACCGGACAGGGGAGGCACTGAAGCTTTCTTT
CSAIEPDRGGTEAFF
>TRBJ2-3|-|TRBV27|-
TGTGCCAGCAGTTACACTTACGCGGATACGCAGTATTTT
CASSYTYADTQYF
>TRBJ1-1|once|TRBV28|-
TGTGCCAGCAGGCGCTACACGGCTTTCTTT
CASRRYTAFF
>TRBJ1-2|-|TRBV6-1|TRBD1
TGTGCCAGCAACCGGGACAGGGGGCGATACGGCTACACCTTC
CASNRDRGRYGYTF
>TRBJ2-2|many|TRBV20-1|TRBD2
TGCAGTGCTAGAGATCCTAGCGGGGGGCACACCGGGGAGCTGTTTTTT
CSARDPSGGHTGELFF
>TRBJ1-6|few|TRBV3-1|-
TGTGCCAGCAGCCAATCGGGAGCGAGTGATTCACCCCTCCACTTT
CASSQSGASDSPLHF
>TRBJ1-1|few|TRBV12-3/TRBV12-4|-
TGTGCCAGCAGTTGGGGGGGCAGCGTGAACACTGAAGCTTTCTTT
CASSWGGSVNTEAFF
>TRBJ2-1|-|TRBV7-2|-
TGTGCCAGCAGCTTAGGGAGCCTAGTGATCTTC
CASSLGSLVIF
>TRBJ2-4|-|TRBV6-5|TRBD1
TGTGCCACCCAGGACAGGGAGAGAAACATTCAGTACTTC
CATQDRERNIQYF
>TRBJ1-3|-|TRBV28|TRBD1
TGTGCCAGCAGCCGAGGGGACAGCTCTGGAAACACCATATATTTT
CASSRGDSSGNTIYF
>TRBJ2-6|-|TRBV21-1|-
TGTGCCAGCGGGACAGAACTCTCTGGGGCCAACGTCCTGACTTTC
CASGTELSGANVLTF
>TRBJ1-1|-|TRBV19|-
TGTGCCAGTAGTCCTCTTATCCCCCTCCGACAGAAGAACACTGAAGCTTTCTTT
CASSPLIPLRQKNTEAFF
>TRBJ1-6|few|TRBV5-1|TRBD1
TGCGCCAGCAGCTTCAGGGGGGATAATTCACCCCTCCACTTT
CASSFRGDNSPLHF
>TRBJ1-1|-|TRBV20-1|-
TGCAGTGCGCTTCGCCAGAACACTGAAGCTTTCTTT
CSALRQNTEAFF
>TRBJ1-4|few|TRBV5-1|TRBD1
TGCGCCAGCAGCCCGACAGGGAACAGTAATGAAAAACTGTTTTTT
CASSPTGNSNEKLFF
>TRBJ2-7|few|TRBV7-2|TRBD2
TGTGCCAGCAGCCCCATCGCCTGGCGGGGGGGTTATGAGCAGTACTTC
CASSPIAWRGGYEQYF
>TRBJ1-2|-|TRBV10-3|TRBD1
TGTGCCATCAGGGACAGGGGGGGCTACACCTTC
CAIRDRGGYTF
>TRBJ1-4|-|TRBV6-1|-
TGTGCCGCAGGGTATCCTAATGAAAAACTGTTTTTT
CAAGYPNEKLFF
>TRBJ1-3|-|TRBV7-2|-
TGTGCCAGCAGCTCGCCGGGACTGAGCTCTGGAAACACCATATATTTT
CASSSPGLSSGNTIYF
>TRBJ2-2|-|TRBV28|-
TGTGCCAGCAACCCCGGGGCAGGATTTAACACCGGGGAGCTGTTTTTT
CASNPGAGFNTGELFF
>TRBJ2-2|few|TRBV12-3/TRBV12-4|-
TGTGCCAGCAGCCCGGACGGACTCTCGAACACCGGGGAGCTGTTTTTT
CASSPDGLSNTGELFF
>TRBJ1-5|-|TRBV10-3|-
TGTGCCATCAGTGAGTCTGAACAGCCCCAGCATTTT
CAISESEQPQHF
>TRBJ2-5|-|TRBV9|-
TGTGCCAGCAGCACTGGACCTCTTGGGGAGACCCAGTACTTC
CASSTGPLGETQYF